Described below is a single T cell receptor beta chain sequence and its context. Its matching antigen is unknown. The immunoSEQ assay was v3. Sequencing used immunoSEQ multiplex PCR; TCRdb keeps in-frame clones, though not all of them. Of some 10,000 clones detected, approximately 83% appear once; the ten largest clones hold around 10%. This CDR3 is built from 14 residues. These data come from a study of TIL therapy for anti-PD-1-resistant metastatic lung cancer. For the study at large: A handful of tumors were EGFR-mutant and two were ALK-rearranged. Regarding the study as a whole: The cohort had more treatment-naive, never-smoker and oncogene-addicted patients than typical.

As for time point: pre-treatment sample, taken before nivolumab and TIL therapy. Most excised metastases sampled were pleural nodules or supraclavicular lymph nodes. Patients were adults with stage 4 NSCLC. The chain combines TRBV21-1 with TRBJ2-5; the D call of TRBD2 is as the table states it, not checked on the DNA. The tail of the sequence fits TRBJ2-7 better, so the J call may be wrong. TRBV21-1 is given as a pseudogene. Sequences were derived from tumor tissue, sampled at baseline. The origin of this receptor is a person between 25 and 79 years old with non-small cell lung cancer. The CDR3 protein is CASSTLETIYEQYF. The CDR3 coding sequence is TGTGCCAGCAGCACGCTAGAGACCATCTACGAGCAGTACTTC.